This T cell receptor (beta chain) appears in the sequencing data of a study of cytomegalovirus exposure and HLA in healthy donors. V was clipped by 3 bases and J by 6 bases; unmatched bases: 9. CDR1 is MDHEN, CDR2 SYDVKM, per germline. CDR3 size: 16 residues. The study ran its PCR with 60 Vbeta and 13 Jbeta primers. This table comes from immunoSEQ multiplex PCR, and its TCRdb copy is limited to in-frame clones, with some not included. The table for this sample gives about 190,000 clones. The sample comprised PBMCs. The sequence derives from a man aged 30 to 39 in good health and CMV-seronegative. The chain is built from TRBV28 and TRBJ1-4; 8 nucleotides match TRBD1. CDR3 sequence: CASSFTGGGVYEKLFF. The CDR3 nucleotides read TGTGCCAGCAGTTTTACAGGGGGGGGAGTATATGAAAAACTGTTTTTT.